This T cell receptor (beta chain) was profiled in a study of beta chain features in type 1 diabetes. The investigators reverse transcribed all of the isolated RNA, so they sequenced expressed TCRB transcripts. Clones were sequenced by immunoSEQ multiplex PCR, and TCRdb holds only the in-frame ones, with some missing. The sample has approximately 170,000 clones; almost 65% are singletons. This clone came up a few times. Its antigen remains unidentified. The CDR3 spans 12 residues. V was trimmed by 1 base and J by 3 bases, leaving 0 bases between them. The V gene's germline CDR1 is SGHTA and CDR2 FQGNSA. Study results and limitations: Moderate yet significant TCRB CDR3 shortening was seen in Type 1 diabetes patients in all four CD4+ subsets.

The sample consisted of naive CD4+ T cells from blood. The chain is built from TRBV7-2 and TRBJ2-2; D gene uncertain. This TCR derives from a man younger than 40 with type 1 diabetes. The CDR3 spells CASSLDTGELFF. In DNA form, the CDR3 reads TGTGCCAGCAGCTTAGACACCGGGGAGCTGTTTTTT.